These T cell receptor beta chains were read from a single sample in a study of T-cell reconstitution after alpha-beta-depleted transplantation in children. TCRdb fed the PCR reads into MiXCR, producing one record per CDR3 protein. The table records roughly 500,000 distinct CDR3 sequences, 30% to 35% of them present only once. The sequencing here drew on PBMCs from the stem cell graft donor, taken from the stem cell graft. The receptor set was obtained from a human donor who donated a stem cell graft to a child with aplastic anemia. Each CDR3 is given with its conserved first and last residue. The D gene is left open where the match is weak. Size tells how often a clone was seen (once, few, many) or the class of an expanded clone, and some rows leave it out.

D | J | size | V | CDR3 | DNA
- | TRBJ2-7 | few | TRBV7-2 | CASSPSPWEYEQYF | TGTGCCAGCAGCCCTAGTCCCTGGGAGTACGAGCAGTACTTC
TRBD2 | TRBJ2-7 | - | TRBV7-2 | CASSLGGAGVNLYEQYF | TGTGCCAGCAGCTTAGGGGGCGCGGGAGTGAACCTCTACGAGCAGTACTTC
- | TRBJ2-4 | - | TRBV12-3/TRBV12-4 | CASSFIPLGAKNIQYF | TGTGCCAGCAGTTTTATCCCACTAGGGGCCAAAAACATTCAGTACTTC
- | TRBJ2-5 | few | TRBV9 | CASSVGVQETQYF | TGTGCCAGCAGCGTAGGTGTCCAAGAGACCCAGTACTTC
- | TRBJ2-3 | - | TRBV30 | CAWGRNTDTQYF | TGTGCCTGGGGACGGAACACAGATACGCAGTATTTT
TRBD1 | TRBJ1-2 | - | TRBV12-3/TRBV12-4 | CASSPRTGEGDGYTF | TGTGCCAGCAGTCCCCGGACAGGGGAAGGAGATGGCTACACCTTC
- | TRBJ1-5 | - | TRBV15 | CATSRDQGRGNQPQHF | TGTGCCACCAGCAGAGATCAGGGTAGGGGCAATCAGCCCCAGCATTTT
TRBD1 | TRBJ2-1 | few | TRBV10-3 | CAISADRDNEQFF | TGTGCCATCAGCGCGGACAGGGACAATGAGCAGTTCTTC
- | TRBJ2-3 | few | TRBV28 | CASSLGASDTQYF | TGTGCCAGCAGCTTAGGGGCAAGTGATACGCAGTATTTT
- | TRBJ2-1 | - | TRBV4-3 | CASSQDRHGGFNEQFF | TGCGCCAGCAGCCAAGATCGACACGGTGGATTCAATGAGCAGTTCTTC
- | TRBJ2-4 | - | TRBV3-1 | CASSPQENIQYF | TGTGCCAGCAGCCCCCAAGAAAACATTCAGTACTTC
- | TRBJ2-2 | - | TRBV24-1 | CATSELSRDTGELFF | TGTGCCACCAGTGAACTGTCCCGGGATACCGGGGAGCTGTTTTTT
TRBD2 | TRBJ2-5 | - | TRBV13 | CASSPLSGSYLASQYF | TGTGCCAGCAGCCCCCTCAGCGGGAGTTACCTCGCGTCCCAGTACTTC
- | TRBJ2-5 | - | TRBV6-2/TRBV6-3 | CASSIGLFRQETQYF | TGTGCCAGCAGTATTGGACTTTTTCGCCAAGAGACCCAGTACTTC
- | TRBJ1-3 | few | TRBV12-3/TRBV12-4 | CASSLSAGNTIYF | TGTGCCAGCAGTTTATCAGCGGGAAACACCATATATTTT
TRBD1 | TRBJ1-6 | - | TRBV5-1 | CASSLVVTGGRGYNSPLHF | TGCGCCAGCAGCTTGGTGGTGACAGGGGGCAGGGGCTATAATTCACCCCTCCACTTT
TRBD1 | TRBJ1-5 | - | TRBV20-1 | CSARDPHNSGQGGQPQHF | TGCAGTGCTAGAGACCCTCACAATTCCGGACAGGGTGGACAGCCCCAGCATTTT
TRBD1 | TRBJ2-1 | few | TRBV20-1 | CSATQGASNEQFF | TGCAGTGCGACACAGGGGGCATCCAATGAGCAGTTCTTC
TRBD2 | TRBJ2-3 | - | TRBV4-3 | CASSQADHGLAGRTDTQYF | TGCGCCAGCAGCCAAGCAGACCACGGACTAGCGGGGCGCACAGATACGCAGTATTTT
- | TRBJ1-5 | few | TRBV12-5 | CASGLDHSSNQPQHF | TGTGCTAGTGGTTTGGACCACAGCTCCAATCAGCCCCAGCATTTT
TRBD1 | TRBJ1-4 | few | TRBV6-1 | CASSFNFGQGGEKLFF | TGTGCCAGCAGCTTCAATTTCGGACAGGGCGGTGAAAAACTGTTTTTT
- | TRBJ1-5 | - | TRBV15 | CATSRGGEGGNQPQHF | TGTGCCACCAGCAGAGGTGGGGAGGGGGGCAATCAGCCCCAGCATTTT
TRBD1 | TRBJ2-4 | few | TRBV12-3/TRBV12-4 | CASSQGANIQYF | TGTGCCAGCAGCCAGGGGGCGAACATTCAGTACTTC
TRBD1 | TRBJ2-7 | few | TRBV29-1 | CSVTGQGEKQYF | TGCAGCGTCACCGGACAGGGGGAAAAGCAGTACTTC
- | TRBJ2-7 | - | TRBV20-1 | CSASLDASYEQYF | TGCAGTGCAAGCCTCGATGCCTCCTACGAGCAGTACTTC
- | TRBJ2-1 | - | TRBV29-1 | CSVVGVNGYNEQFF | TGCAGCGTTGTAGGGGTCAATGGGTACAATGAGCAGTTCTTC
TRBD1 | TRBJ1-2 | few | TRBV19 | CASSLDRVTNYGYTF | TGTGCCAGTAGTCTCGACAGGGTGACAAACTATGGCTACACCTTC
- | TRBJ2-1 | - | TRBV3-1 | CASSQGVSGNNEQFF | TGTGCCAGCAGCCAAGGGGTGAGCGGTAACAATGAGCAGTTCTTC
- | TRBJ2-1 | - | TRBV20-1 | CSARDRVARNEQFF | TGCAGTGCTAGAGATCGGGTAGCCAGGAATGAGCAGTTCTTC
TRBD1 | TRBJ2-7 | few | TRBV29-1 | CSGRTGRSEQYF | TGCAGCGGGCGGACAGGGAGAAGCGAGCAGTACTTC
- | TRBJ1-4 | - | TRBV7-8 | CASSLMGATNEKLFF | TGTGCCAGCAGCCTAATGGGGGCAACTAATGAAAAACTGTTTTTT
- | TRBJ2-2 | - | TRBV9 | CASSAYGTGELFF | TGTGCCAGCAGCGCCTACGGCACCGGGGAGCTGTTTTTT
- | TRBJ2-2 | - | TRBV5-8 | CASSLARNTGELFF | TGTGCCAGCAGCTTGGCCCGGAACACCGGGGAGCTGTTTTTT
- | TRBJ1-3 | - | TRBV6-5 | CASSYSTGSGNTIYF | TGTGCCAGCAGTTACTCGACGGGCTCTGGAAACACCATATATTTT
TRBD1 | TRBJ1-5 | - | TRBV5-1 | CASSPGTGTGQPQHF | TGCGCCAGCAGCCCGGGGACAGGGACGGGTCAGCCCCAGCATTTT
- | TRBJ2-5 | - | TRBV12-3/TRBV12-4 | CASSLRAAKETQYF | TGTGCCAGCAGTTTAAGGGCCGCGAAAGAGACCCAGTACTTC
- | TRBJ1-2 | - | TRBV28 | CASSIRDRNYGYTF | TGTGCCAGCAGTATAAGGGATAGGAACTATGGCTACACCTTC
- | TRBJ1-6 | - | TRBV11-2 | CASSASSYNSPLHF | TGTGCCAGCAGCGCCAGCTCCTATAATTCACCCCTCCACTTT
- | TRBJ1-1 | - | TRBV10-3 | CAIGARNTEAFF | TGTGCCATAGGAGCCCGTAACACTGAAGCTTTCTTT
TRBD2 | TRBJ2-3 | few | TRBV20-1 | CSARGLLAEGWDTQYF | TGCAGTGCTAGAGGCCTACTAGCGGAGGGATGGGATACGCAGTATTTT
TRBD2 | TRBJ2-1 | - | TRBV15 | CATSPLAGVERYNEQFF | TGTGCCACCAGCCCTCTAGCGGGAGTAGAACGTTACAATGAGCAGTTCTTC
- | TRBJ2-7 | few | TRBV5-1 | CASSSSVSYEQYF | TGCGCCAGCAGCTCTAGTGTTTCCTACGAGCAGTACTTC
- | TRBJ1-2 | - | TRBV6-1 | CASRLTANYGYTF | TGTGCCAGCAGGCTGACAGCTAACTATGGCTACACCTTC
- | TRBJ2-5 | few | TRBV7-2 | CASSAQPPPQETQYF | TGTGCCAGCAGCGCCCAACCCCCCCCGCAAGAGACCCAGTACTTC
- | TRBJ2-5 | - | TRBV20-1 | CSAGQGRQETQYF | TGCAGTGCTGGCCAGGGGAGGCAAGAGACCCAGTACTTC
- | TRBJ1-2 | - | TRBV7-9 | CASSLLAASGYTF | TGTGCCAGCAGCTTATTGGCAGCCTCGGGCTACACCTTC